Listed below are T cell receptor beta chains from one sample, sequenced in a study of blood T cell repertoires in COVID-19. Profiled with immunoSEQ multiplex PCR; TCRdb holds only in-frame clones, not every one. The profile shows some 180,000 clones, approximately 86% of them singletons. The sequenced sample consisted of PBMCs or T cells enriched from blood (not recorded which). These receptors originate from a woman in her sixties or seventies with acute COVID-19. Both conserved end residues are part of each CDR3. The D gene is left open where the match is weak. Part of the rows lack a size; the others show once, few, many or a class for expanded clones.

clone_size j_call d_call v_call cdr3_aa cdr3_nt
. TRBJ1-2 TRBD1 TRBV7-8 CASSFSQGNGYTF TGTGCCAGCAGCTTTTCACAGGGGAATGGCTACACCTTC
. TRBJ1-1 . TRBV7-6 CASGLTGGTEAFF TGTGCCAGCGGACTGACGGGGGGAACTGAAGCTTTCTTT
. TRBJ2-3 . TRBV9 CASSVAAGATDTQYF TGTGCCAGCAGCGTAGCAGCAGGGGCCACAGATACGCAGTATTTT
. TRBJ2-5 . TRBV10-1 CASSQGPGETQYF TGCGCCAGCAGTCAAGGGCCGGGGGAGACCCAGTACTTC
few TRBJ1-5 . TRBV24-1 CATSDGLFQPQHF TGTGCCACCAGTGATGGGCTATTTCAGCCCCAGCATTTT
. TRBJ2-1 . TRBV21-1 CASSKGTSNYNEQFF TGTGCCAGCAGCAAAGGGACTAGCAACTACAATGAGCAGTTCTTC
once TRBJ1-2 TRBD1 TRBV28 CASSFPRDRVLNYGYTF TGTGCCAGCAGTTTCCCCAGGGACAGGGTCCTTAACTATGGCTACACCTTC
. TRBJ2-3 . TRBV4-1 CASSQSPITDTQYF TGCGCCAGCAGCCAAAGCCCGATCACAGATACGCAGTATTTT
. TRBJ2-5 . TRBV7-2 CASSQTKGEETQYF TGTGCCAGCAGCCAAACCAAGGGGGAAGAGACCCAGTACTTC
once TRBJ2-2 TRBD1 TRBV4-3 CASSQEFGQGTGKGTGELFF TGCGCCAGCAGCCAAGAGTTTGGGCAGGGGACAGGTAAGGGCACCGGGGAGCTGTTTTTT
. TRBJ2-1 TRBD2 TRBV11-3 CASSFETSGSWGNEQFF TGTGCCAGCAGCTTTGAGACTAGCGGGAGCTGGGGCAATGAGCAGTTCTTC
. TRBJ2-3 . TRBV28 CASSFEGHLGDTQYF TGTGCCAGCAGTTTCGAGGGACACCTGGGAGATACGCAGTATTTT
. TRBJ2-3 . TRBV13 CASSLGASGTDTQYF TGTGCCAGCAGCTTAGGGGCTAGCGGCACAGATACGCAGTATTTT
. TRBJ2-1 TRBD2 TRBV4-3 CASSQDRGTSGGGLFF TGCGCCAGCAGCCAAGATCGAGGGACTAGCGGGGGGGGGTTGTTCTTC